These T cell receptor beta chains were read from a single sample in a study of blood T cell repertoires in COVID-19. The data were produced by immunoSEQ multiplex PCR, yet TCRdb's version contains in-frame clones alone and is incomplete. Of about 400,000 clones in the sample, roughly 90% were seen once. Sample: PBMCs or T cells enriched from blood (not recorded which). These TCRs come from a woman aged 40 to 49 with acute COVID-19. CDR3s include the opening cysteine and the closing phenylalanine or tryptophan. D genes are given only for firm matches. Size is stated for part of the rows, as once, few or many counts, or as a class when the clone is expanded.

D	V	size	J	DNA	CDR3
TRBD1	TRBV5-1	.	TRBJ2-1	TGCGCCAGCAGCTTGGAACAGGGGGGAAATGAGCAGTTCTTC	CASSLEQGGNEQFF
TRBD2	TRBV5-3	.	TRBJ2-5	TGTGCCAGAAGCCCCACGACTAGCGGGGGGGCCGTGGGGACCCAGTACTTC	CARSPTTSGGAVGTQYF
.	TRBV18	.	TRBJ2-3	TGTGCCAGCTCTCCCAACAGGGATTATACGCAGTATTTT	CASSPNRDYTQYF
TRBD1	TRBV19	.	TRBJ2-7	TGTGCCAGTAGTAGTCAGTTCGGGACAGGGACTTACGAGCAGTACTTC	CASSSQFGTGTYEQYF
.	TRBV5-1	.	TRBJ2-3	TGCGCCAGCAGCTTGGCGGGGGTCAGCACAGATACGCAGTATTTT	CASSLAGVSTDTQYF
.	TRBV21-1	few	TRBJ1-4	TGTGCCAGCAGCAAAGGTTTAGGACAGCGCCGTTTTCAAAAACTGTTTTTT	CASSKGLGQRRFQKLFF
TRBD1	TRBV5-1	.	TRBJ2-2	TGCGCCAGCAGCCCGGGACAGTCGGCGGGCGGGGAGCTGTTTTTT	CASSPGQSAGGELFF
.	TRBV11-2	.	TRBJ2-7	TGTGCCAGCAGCTCGGACAGATACGAGCAGTACTTC	CASSSDRYEQYF
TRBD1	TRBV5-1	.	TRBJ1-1	TGCGCCAGCAGCTTACAAGCACAGGGGGCCAACACTGAAGCTTTCTTT	CASSLQAQGANTEAFF
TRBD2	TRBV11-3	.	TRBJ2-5	TGTGCCAGCAGCTACAGCGGGGGTCCCCAAGAGACCCAGTACTTC	CASSYSGGPQETQYF
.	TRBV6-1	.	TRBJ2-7	TGTGCCAGCAGTGAAGCTAGCTACTCCTACGAGCAGTACTTC	CASSEASYSYEQYF
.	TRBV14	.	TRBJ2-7	TGTGCCAGCAGCTCCACAGGGCGCGCAGGGGAGCAGTACTTC	CASSSTGRAGEQYF
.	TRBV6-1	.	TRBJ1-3	TGTGCCAGCAGTGACGGGGGGCCTGGAAACACCATATATTTT	CASSDGGPGNTIYF
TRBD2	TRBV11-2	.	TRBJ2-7	TGTGCCAGCAGCTCAATAAGCGGGGGGGCCCACGAGCAGTACTTC	CASSSISGGAHEQYF
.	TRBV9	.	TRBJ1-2	TGTGCCAGCAGCGTAGATCACACCTATGGCTACACCTTC	CASSVDHTYGYTF
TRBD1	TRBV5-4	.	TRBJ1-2	TGTGCCAGCAGCTTGCAGGGGGCTGACTATGGCTACACCTTC	CASSLQGADYGYTF
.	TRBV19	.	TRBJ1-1	TGTGCCAGTTGGAACAGGTCCCCCGAAGCTTTCTTT	CASWNRSPEAFF
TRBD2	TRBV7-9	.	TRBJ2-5	TGTGCCAGCAGCCCTGGGAGGAGCGGGGGGGCCCAGGAGACCCAGTACTTC	CASSPGRSGGAQETQYF
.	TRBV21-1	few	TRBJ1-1	TGTGCCAGCAGCAGACACCGCTCCTTT	CASSRHRSF
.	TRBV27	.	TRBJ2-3	TGTGCCAGCAGTATGGGGGGGGCCACAGATACGCAGTATTTT	CASSMGGATDTQYF
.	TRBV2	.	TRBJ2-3	TGTGCCAGCAGTGGGGGGGGGCTGAGCACAGATACGCAGTATTTT	CASSGGGLSTDTQYF
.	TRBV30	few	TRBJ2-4	TGTGCCTGGAGTTCCCGTTTTAACATTCAGTACTTC	CAWSSRFNIQYF
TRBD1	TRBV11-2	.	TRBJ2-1	TGTGCCAGCAGCACACCCGCCCGGGGACAGGGGTTCTACAATGAGCAGTTCTTC	CASSTPARGQGFYNEQFF
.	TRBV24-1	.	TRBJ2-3	TGTGCCACCAGTGATGCAGGGGAGTCAGATACGCAGTATTTT	CATSDAGESDTQYF
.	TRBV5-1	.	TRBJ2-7	TGCGCCAGCTACCCGGACACCACCCCCTACGAGCAGTACTTC	CASYPDTTPYEQYF
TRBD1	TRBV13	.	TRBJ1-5	TGTGCCAGCAGCCCCCACCGGGACAGCCCACGGAATAGCAATCAGCCCCAGCATTTT	CASSPHRDSPRNSNQPQHF
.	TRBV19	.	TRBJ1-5	TGTGCCAGTAGTATCTCCGGAGTTAGCAATCAGCCCCAGCATTTT	CASSISGVSNQPQHF
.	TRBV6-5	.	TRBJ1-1	TGTGCCAGCACGGGCAGGGGGAACACTGAAGCTTTCTTT	CASTGRGNTEAFF
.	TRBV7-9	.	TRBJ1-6	TGTGCCAGCAGCTTAAGCGGGAATTCACCCCTCCACTTT	CASSLSGNSPLHF
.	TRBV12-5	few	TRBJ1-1	TGTGCTAGTGCCCTAGAAGGTACTGAAGCTTTCTTT	CASALEGTEAFF
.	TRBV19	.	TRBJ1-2	TGTGCCAGTAGTACCACCCGGCAGGGTTTGCTCGGCTACACCTTC	CASSTTRQGLLGYTF
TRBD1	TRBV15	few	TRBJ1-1	TGTGCCACCAGCAGAGTGGGGGACAGCTTGGAAGCTTTCTTT	CATSRVGDSLEAFF
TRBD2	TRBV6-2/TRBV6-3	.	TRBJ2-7	TGTGCCAGCAGTGGACCCCGGACTAGCGGCTACGAGCAGTACTTC	CASSGPRTSGYEQYF
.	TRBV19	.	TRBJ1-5	TGTGCCAGTAGTATCTGGGGCACAGATTATCAGCCCCAGCATTTT	CASSIWGTDYQPQHF
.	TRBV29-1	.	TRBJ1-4	TGCAGCGTCACAGGGTCCTCGTTCGAAAAACTGTTTTTT	CSVTGSSFEKLFF
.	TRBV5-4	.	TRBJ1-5	TGTGCCAGCAGCCCGGGGGGGACTCAGCCCCAGCATTTT	CASSPGGTQPQHF
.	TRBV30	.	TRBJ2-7	TGTGCCTGGAGTGTGGACAAAAACTACGAGCAGTACTTC	CAWSVDKNYEQYF
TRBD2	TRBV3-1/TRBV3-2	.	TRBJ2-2	TGTGCCAGCAGCCAAGCCCGGACTAGCGCGAGCGGGGAGCTGTTTTTT	CASSQARTSASGELFF
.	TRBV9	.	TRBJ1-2	TGTGCCAGCAGCGTAGGTAGGGAGAACTATGGCTACACCTTC	CASSVGRENYGYTF
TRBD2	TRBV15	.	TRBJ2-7	TGTGCCACCAGCAGGGAAGCGGGAGCCTCCGCCTACGAGCAGTACTTC	CATSREAGASAYEQYF
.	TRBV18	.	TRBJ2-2	TGTGCCAGCTCACCTGGCCAGGTGAACACCGGGGAGCTGTTTTTT	CASSPGQVNTGELFF
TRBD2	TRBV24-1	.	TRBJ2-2	TGTGCCACCAGTGATCCTAGCGGGGGGTTCTACACCGGGGAGCTGTTTTTT	CATSDPSGGFYTGELFF
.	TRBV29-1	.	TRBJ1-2	TGCAGCGTTGACCGACAGGCCCAACATGGCTACACCTTC	CSVDRQAQHGYTF
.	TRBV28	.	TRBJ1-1	TGTGCCAGCAGTCTCGGACAGTTTTGGCCTGAAGCTTTCTTT	CASSLGQFWPEAFF
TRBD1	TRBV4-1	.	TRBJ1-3	TGCGCCAGCAGCCAAGATAGGACAGGGCACTCTGGAAACACCATATATTTT	CASSQDRTGHSGNTIYF
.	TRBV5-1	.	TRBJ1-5	TGCGCCAGCAGCTTGGATGGCAGGGGCGACAATCAGCCCCAGCATTTT	CASSLDGRGDNQPQHF
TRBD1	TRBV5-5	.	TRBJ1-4	TGTGCCAGCAGATTTCGGACAGGCACTAATGAAAAACTGTTTTTT	CASRFRTGTNEKLFF
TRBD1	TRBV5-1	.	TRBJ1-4	TGCGCCAGCCAAAACAGGGGAGGAAGCGAAAAACTGTTTTTT	CASQNRGGSEKLFF
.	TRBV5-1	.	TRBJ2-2	TGCGCCAGCAGCTTTCAGGGGCGCGGCGACACCGGGGAGCTGTTTTTT	CASSFQGRGDTGELFF
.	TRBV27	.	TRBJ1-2	TGTGCCAGCAGTCCCGCGGGGGGGGCCCCACATGGCTACACCTTC	CASSPAGGAPHGYTF
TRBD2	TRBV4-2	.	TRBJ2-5	TGTGCCAGCAGCCAAGATTACCGGCGGTCTAGCGGGGGGGCCGAGACCCAGTACTTC	CASSQDYRRSSGGAETQYF
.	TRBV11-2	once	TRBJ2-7	TGTGCCAGCAGCTTCACCAGCTCCTACGAGCAGTACTTC	CASSFTSSYEQYF
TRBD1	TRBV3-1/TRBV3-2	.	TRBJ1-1	TGTGCCAGCAGCCAACCGGGACAGGGGAGAGGCACTGAAGCTTTCTTT	CASSQPGQGRGTEAFF
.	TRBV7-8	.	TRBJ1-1	TGTGCCAGCAGCCGCGGCACTGAAGCTTTCTTT	CASSRGTEAFF